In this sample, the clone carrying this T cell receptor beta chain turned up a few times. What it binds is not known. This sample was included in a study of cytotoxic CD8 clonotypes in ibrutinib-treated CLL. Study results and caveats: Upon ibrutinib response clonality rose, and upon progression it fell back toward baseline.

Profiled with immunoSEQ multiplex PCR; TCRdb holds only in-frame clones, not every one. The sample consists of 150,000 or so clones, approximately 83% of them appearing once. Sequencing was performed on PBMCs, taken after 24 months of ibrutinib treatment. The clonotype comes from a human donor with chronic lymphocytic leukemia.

DNA for the CDR3: TGTGCCAGCAGGATAAGGCCCGGCAATGAGCAGTTCTTC. This gives the protein CASRIRPGNEQFF. The chain couples TRBV5-6 to TRBJ2-1; no clear D. Trimming removed 5 bases from V and 6 bases from J, with 12 bases in between. The CDR3 consists of 13 residues. Germline V gene lookup returns CDR1 SGHDT and CDR2 YYEEEE. Full variable domain (remainder filled in from reference TRBV5-6 and TRBJ2-1): DAGVTQSPTHLIKTRGQQVTLRCSPKSGHDTVSWYQQALGQGPQFIFQYYEEEERQRGNFPDRFSGHQFPNYSSELNVNALLLGDSALYLCASRIRPGNEQFFGPGTRLTVL.